These T cell receptor beta chains were read from a single sample in a study of radiotherapy plus CTLA-4 blockade in lung cancer. Profiled with immunoSEQ multiplex PCR; TCRdb holds only in-frame clones, not every one. This table has about 90,000 clones, about four fifths appearing once. The sample here was peripheral blood, taken from a patient treated with radiotherapy plus ipilimumab. These TCRs come from a human donor with non-small cell lung cancer that progressed on radiotherapy plus ipilimumab. Each CDR3 is given with its conserved first and last residue. D genes are given only for firm matches. Clone size is not always given. Where it is, it says once, few, many or a class for expanded clones.

j_call d_call clone_size v_call cdr3_aa cdr3_nt
TRBJ1-1 . once TRBV4-2 CASRLQGQFEAFF TGTGCCAGCAGGCTACAAGGGCAGTTTGAAGCTTTCTTT
TRBJ2-1 . few TRBV29-1 CSVSFLTYNEQFF TGCAGCGTTTCCTTCCTCACTTACAATGAGCAGTTCTTC
TRBJ2-1 . . TRBV5-1 CASSLEGHYNEQFF TGCGCCAGCAGCTTGGAGGGACACTACAATGAGCAGTTCTTC
TRBJ1-2 . . TRBV6-5 CASSYSGSDGYTF TGTGCCAGCAGTTACTCGGGATCGGATGGCTACACCTTC
TRBJ1-1 TRBD1 . TRBV5-5 CASSADRANTEAFF TGTGCCAGCAGCGCAGACAGGGCAAACACTGAAGCTTTCTTT
TRBJ2-4 . . TRBV7-9 CASSPPIGAKNIQYF TGTGCCAGCAGCCCTCCAATCGGTGCCAAAAACATTCAGTACTTC
TRBJ1-5 . few TRBV19 CASSSRDLPNQPQHF TGTGCCAGTAGTAGCCGGGACCTACCAAATCAGCCCCAGCATTTT
TRBJ2-2 . . TRBV7-2 CASSLDRRGVTGELFF TGTGCCAGCAGCTTAGATCGCAGGGGGGTAACCGGGGAGCTGTTTTTT
TRBJ1-1 . . TRBV9 CASSVEGGMPEAFF TGTGCCAGCAGCGTAGAGGGGGGCATGCCTGAAGCTTTCTTT
TRBJ1-3 . . TRBV5-5 CASSLQGSGNTIYF TGTGCCAGCAGCTTGCAAGGGTCTGGAAACACCATATATTTT
TRBJ1-1 . . TRBV7-2 CASNSWGTRAEAFF TGTGCCAGCAACTCCTGGGGCACGCGAGCTGAAGCTTTCTTT
TRBJ2-7 . few TRBV11-1 CASSGQVSYEQYF TGTGCCAGCAGTGGCCAGGTCTCCTACGAGCAGTACTTC
TRBJ1-5 TRBD1 . TRBV7-9 CASSPGTGGIEFNQPQHF TGTGCCAGCAGCCCAGGGACAGGGGGCATTGAGTTCAATCAGCCCCAGCATTTT
TRBJ2-1 TRBD1 . TRBV9 CASSVDIGGRDRYNEQFF TGTGCCAGCAGCGTAGATATTGGAGGCCGGGACAGGTACAATGAGCAGTTCTTC
TRBJ2-2 TRBD1 . TRBV7-7 CASSPQGAGTGELFF TGTGCTAGCAGCCCTCAGGGGGCTGGAACCGGGGAGCTGTTTTTT
TRBJ2-3 . once TRBV5-1 CASKEQGSTDTQYF TGCGCCAGCAAAGAGCAGGGTTCCACAGATACGCAGTATTTT
TRBJ2-7 TRBD1 . TRBV6-1 CASSAGQALSYEQYF TGTGCCAGCAGCGCCGGACAGGCTCTCTCCTACGAGCAGTACTTC
TRBJ1-6 . . TRBV7-2 CASSLSGRGNSPLHF TGTGCCAGCAGCTTATCGGGGCGGGGCAATTCACCCCTCCACTTT
TRBJ2-1 . . TRBV27 CASSRDAYNEQFF TGTGCCAGCAGCCGGGACGCATACAATGAGCAGTTCTTC
TRBJ2-5 . . TRBV18 CASSPLDFQETQYF TGTGCCAGCTCACCACTGGACTTCCAAGAGACCCAGTACTTC
TRBJ1-1 TRBD1 once TRBV19 CASIRDRGVVQAFF TGTGCCAGTATCCGGGACAGGGGTGTGGTGCAAGCTTTCTTT
TRBJ2-3 TRBD1 . TRBV2 CASSLGQGITDTQYF TGTGCCAGCAGCCTTGGACAGGGCATCACAGATACGCAGTATTTT